This is a list of T cell receptor beta chains from one sample in a study of CD8 T cells in ankylosing spondylitis. TCRdb recomputed calls from the 5' RACE reads with MiXCR, one row per CDR3 protein. Counted here are about 220,000 distinct CDR3 sequences, 5.5% to 7.5% occurring once; the ten biggest clones make up 14%. The sequencing sample was made of blood, either unsorted or a sorted T cell fraction (not recorded which). The receptors were gathered from a male donor with ankylosing spondylitis. The CDR3 runs from the conserved cysteine through the conserved F or W. D genes are given only for firm matches. The size of a clone is reported for some rows only, either as once, few or many, or as a class for expanded clones.

many | TRBJ2-7 | . | TRBV29-1 | TGCAGCGTTATCGACAGGCCCGACGAGCAGTACTTC | CSVIDRPDEQYF
many | TRBJ2-1 | . | TRBV7-9 | TGTGCCAGCAGCGATACTAGTTACAATGAGCAGTTCTTC | CASSDTSYNEQFF
many | TRBJ2-7 | . | TRBV12-3/TRBV12-4 | TGTGCCAGCAGTCCCTCTATGCGCGAGCAGTACTTC | CASSPSMREQYF
many | TRBJ2-1 | . | TRBV2 | TGTGCCAGCAGTTTGAGGGGCACCTACAATGAGCAGTTCTTC | CASSLRGTYNEQFF
many | TRBJ2-4 | TRBD1 | TRBV5-1 | TGCGCCAGCAGCTTCGAGCCTACAGGGGACCTAGCCAAAAACATTCAGTACTTC | CASSFEPTGDLAKNIQYF
few | TRBJ1-5 | TRBD1 | TRBV20-1 | TGCTGTGCTAGAGATCTCTACAGGGGGAGCAATCAGCCCCAGCATTTT | CCARDLYRGSNQPQHF
many | TRBJ2-2 | . | TRBV27 | TGTGCCAGCAGTTTATTGGGATCCGGGGAGCTGTTTTTT | CASSLLGSGELFF
many | TRBJ2-7 | TRBD2 | TRBV9 | TGTGCCAGCAGCGTAACCAGCGGGGATTTTACGTCCGAGCAGTACTTC | CASSVTSGDFTSEQYF
. | TRBJ2-5 | . | TRBV11-1 | TGTGCCGGCAGCACCGATTTGCGGGAGACCCAGTACTTC | CAGSTDLRETQYF
few | TRBJ2-7 | . | TRBV4-3 | TGCGCCAGCAGCCAAGAAATCGGACCCCCCTACGAGCAGTACTTC | CASSQEIGPPYEQYF
many | TRBJ2-7 | TRBD2 | TRBV6-2/TRBV6-3 | TGTGCCAGCAGTTATTCCGGGACTAGCGCCTACGAGCAGTACTTC | CASSYSGTSAYEQYF
many | TRBJ2-7 | . | TRBV4-1 | TGCGCCAGCAGCCAAGAGCAGGTCCAATCCTACGAGCAGTACTTC | CASSQEQVQSYEQYF
many | TRBJ2-1 | . | TRBV2 | TGTGCCAGCAGTGAGAGGTTCCGGTCTTTCGATGAGCAGTTCTTC | CASSERFRSFDEQFF
many | TRBJ1-1 | . | TRBV3-1 | TGTGCCAGCAGCCAAGACGAATGGCCTGAAGCTTTCTTT | CASSQDEWPEAFF
many | TRBJ2-3 | . | TRBV7-9 | TGTGCCAGCAGCCCTCAATCGGGGCCGGTGGTAGATACGCAGTATTTT | CASSPQSGPVVDTQYF
many | TRBJ2-4 | . | TRBV2 | TGTGCCAGTCAGACCCAAGCCAAAAACATTCAGTACTTC | CASQTQAKNIQYF
many | TRBJ2-4 | . | TRBV2 | TGTGCCAGCAGTGATTACGGCCGTCCAAACATTCAGTACTTC | CASSDYGRPNIQYF
many | TRBJ2-7 | . | TRBV11-2 | TGTGCCAGCAGCTTAGTTAACAGTGCTAGGTACGAGCAGTACTTC | CASSLVNSARYEQYF
many | TRBJ2-7 | . | TRBV10-3 | TGTGCCATCAGTGAGTTCAGGGAGCAGTACTTC | CAISEFREQYF